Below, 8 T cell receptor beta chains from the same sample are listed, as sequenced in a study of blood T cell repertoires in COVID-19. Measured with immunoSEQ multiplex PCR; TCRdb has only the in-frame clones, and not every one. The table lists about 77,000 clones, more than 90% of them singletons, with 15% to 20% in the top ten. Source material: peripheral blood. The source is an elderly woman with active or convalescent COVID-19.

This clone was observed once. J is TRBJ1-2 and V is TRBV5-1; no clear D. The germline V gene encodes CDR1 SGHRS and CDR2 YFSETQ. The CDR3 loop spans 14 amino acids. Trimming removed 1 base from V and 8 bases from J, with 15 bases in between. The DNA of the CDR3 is TGCGCCAGCAGCTTGAGCCCAGCTGCGGAGGGCTACACCTTC. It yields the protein CASSLSPAAEGYTF.

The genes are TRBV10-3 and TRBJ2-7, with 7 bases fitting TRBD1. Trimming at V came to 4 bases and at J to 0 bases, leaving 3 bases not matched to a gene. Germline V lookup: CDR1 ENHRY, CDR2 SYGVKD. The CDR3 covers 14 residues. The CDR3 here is CAISADRSSYEQYF. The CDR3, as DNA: TGTGCCATCAGTGCGGACAGGAGCTCCTACGAGCAGTACTTC.

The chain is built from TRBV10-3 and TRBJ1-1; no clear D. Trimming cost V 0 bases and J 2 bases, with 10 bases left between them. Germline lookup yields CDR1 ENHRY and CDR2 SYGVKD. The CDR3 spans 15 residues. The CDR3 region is CAISESGGRNTEAFF. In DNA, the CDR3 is TGTGCCATCAGTGAGTCTGGCGGCAGAAACACTGAAGCTTTCTTT.

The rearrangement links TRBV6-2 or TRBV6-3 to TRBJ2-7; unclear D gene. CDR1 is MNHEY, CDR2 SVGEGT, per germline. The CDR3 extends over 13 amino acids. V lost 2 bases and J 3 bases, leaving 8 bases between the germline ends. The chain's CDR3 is CASSYLAYYEQYF. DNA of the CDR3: TGTGCCAGCAGTTACCTCGCCTACTACGAGCAGTACTTC.

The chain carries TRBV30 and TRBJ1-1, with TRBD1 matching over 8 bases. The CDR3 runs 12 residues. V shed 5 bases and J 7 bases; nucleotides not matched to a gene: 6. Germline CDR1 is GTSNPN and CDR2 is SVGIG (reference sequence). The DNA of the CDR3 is TGTGCCTGGGGACAGGGCGCCCGTGAAGCTTTCTTT. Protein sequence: CAWGQGAREAFF.

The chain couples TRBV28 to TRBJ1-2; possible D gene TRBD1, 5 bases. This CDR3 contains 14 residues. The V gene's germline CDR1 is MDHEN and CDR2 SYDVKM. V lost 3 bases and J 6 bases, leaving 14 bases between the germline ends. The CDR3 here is CASSFMGQENGYTF. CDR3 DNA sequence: TGTGCCAGCAGTTTTATGGGGCAGGAGAATGGCTACACCTTC.

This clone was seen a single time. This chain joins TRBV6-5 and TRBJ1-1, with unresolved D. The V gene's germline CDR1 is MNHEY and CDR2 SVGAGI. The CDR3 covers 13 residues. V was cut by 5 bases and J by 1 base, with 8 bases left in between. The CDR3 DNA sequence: TGTGCCAGCAGTAAAACAGAGAACACTGAAGCTTTCTTT. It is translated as CASSKTENTEAFF.

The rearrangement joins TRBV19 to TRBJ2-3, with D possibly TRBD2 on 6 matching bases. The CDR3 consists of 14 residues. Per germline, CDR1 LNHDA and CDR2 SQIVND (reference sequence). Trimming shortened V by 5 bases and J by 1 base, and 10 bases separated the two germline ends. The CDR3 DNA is TGTGCCAGTAGTTTGGGACTTCGCACAGATACGCAGTATTTT. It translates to CASSLGLRTDTQYF.